This T cell receptor (beta chain) is from a study of T-cell memory formation after mild COVID-19. General study findings and limits: CD4/CD8 balance held among clones contracting day 15 to 85, and later expanders leaned CD4+.

On this clonotype: The antigen remains undetermined.

This CDR3 has 15 amino acids. The germline CDR1 and CDR2 sequences are SGHAT and FQDESV (reference sequence). Trimming took 3 bases from V and 0 from J, leaving 8 bases between them. TCRdb reanalysed the 5' RACE reads using MiXCR and keeps one entry per CDR3 protein. The sample yields hundreds of thousands of distinct CDR3 sequences, 13% to 15% seen once. The sample was PBMCs or a T cell subset sorted from them (not recorded which). The chain couples TRBV11-1 to TRBJ2-2; D is uncertain. The source of this sequence is a man aged 18 to 30 who had mild COVID-19 (a few samples of this study predate the infection). Cell type and time point are not known. Here the CDR3 reads CASSFSLANTGELFF. The CDR3 bases are TGTGCCAGCAGCTTCTCCCTAGCGAACACCGGGGAGCTGTTTTTT.